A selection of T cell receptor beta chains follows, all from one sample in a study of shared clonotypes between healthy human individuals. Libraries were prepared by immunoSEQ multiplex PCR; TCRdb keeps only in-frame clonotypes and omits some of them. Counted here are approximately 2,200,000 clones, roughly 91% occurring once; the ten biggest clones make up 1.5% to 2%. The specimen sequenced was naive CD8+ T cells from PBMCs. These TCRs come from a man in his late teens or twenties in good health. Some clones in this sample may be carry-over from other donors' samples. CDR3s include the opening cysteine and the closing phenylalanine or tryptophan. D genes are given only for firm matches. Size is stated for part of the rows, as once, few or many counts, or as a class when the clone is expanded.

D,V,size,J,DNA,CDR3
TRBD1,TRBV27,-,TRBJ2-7,TGTGCCAGCAGTCCAAGGACAGGTTCCTACGAGCAGTACTTC,CASSPRTGSYEQYF
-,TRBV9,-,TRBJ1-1,TGTGCCAGCAGCGAAAGGGGGAAGGACACTGAAGCTTTCTTT,CASSERGKDTEAFF
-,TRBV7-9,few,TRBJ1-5,TGTGCCAGCAGCCCTCCGGTAGGACAGCCCCAGCATTTT,CASSPPVGQPQHF
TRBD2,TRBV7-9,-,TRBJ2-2,TGTGCCAGCAGCCGACTGGAGGGAGGGCCCAACACCGGGGAGCTGTTTTTT,CASSRLEGGPNTGELFF
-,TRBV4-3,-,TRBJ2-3,TGCGCCAGCAGCCAATGGGGGGGCAGTTCCACAGATACGCAGTATTTT,CASSQWGGSSTDTQYF
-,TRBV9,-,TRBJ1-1,TGTGCCAGCAGCGTAAATCGGGCGGGTAATCCCACTGAAGCTTTCTTT,CASSVNRAGNPTEAFF
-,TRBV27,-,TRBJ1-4,TGTGCCAGCAGTTCCACCGGGACGGGTGAAAAACTGTTTTTT,CASSSTGTGEKLFF
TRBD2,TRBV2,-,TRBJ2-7,TGTGCCAGCAGTGAGCTAGCGGGAGGGGGGGTCTACGAGCAGTACTTC,CASSELAGGGVYEQYF
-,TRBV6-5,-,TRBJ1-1,TGTGCCAGCGGGAGGTGGAGTCTGAACACTGAAGCTTTCTTT,CASGRWSLNTEAFF
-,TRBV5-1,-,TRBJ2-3,TGCGCCAGCAGCTTGGGCCGGCCCCGGGTAGATACGCAGTATTTT,CASSLGRPRVDTQYF
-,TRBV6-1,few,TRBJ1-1,TGTGCCAGCAGTGAATTACCCCATGGGGAGGGGAACACTGAAGCTTTCTTT,CASSELPHGEGNTEAFF
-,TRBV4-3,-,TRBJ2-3,TGCGCCAGCAGCCAAGATGTGTGGATCGCTAGCACAGATACGCAGTATTTT,CASSQDVWIASTDTQYF
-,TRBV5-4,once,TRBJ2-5,TGTGCCAGCAGCCTCGAGCGGAACCAAGAGACCCAGTACTTC,CASSLERNQETQYF
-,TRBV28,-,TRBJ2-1,TGTGCCACCCACGAGGGAGGTGAGCAGTTCTTC,CATHEGGEQFF
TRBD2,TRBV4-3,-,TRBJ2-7,TGCGCCAGCAGCCAATCAAGGCTAGCGGGGAACTACGAGCAGTACTTC,CASSQSRLAGNYEQYF
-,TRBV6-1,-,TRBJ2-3,TGTGCCAGCAGTGTAAGGGGGAAAGATACGCAGTATTTT,CASSVRGKDTQYF
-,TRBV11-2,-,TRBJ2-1,TGTGCCAGCAGCGCAGGGACCGCCGGGAATTGGTTCTTC,CASSAGTAGNWFF
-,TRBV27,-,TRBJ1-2,TGTGCCAGCATTCCTGGAGGGGCTGGATTCTATGGCTACACCTTC,CASIPGGAGFYGYTF
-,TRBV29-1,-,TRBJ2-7,TGCAGCGTTGAAGAGGGAGGCCAGGGCAAATACGAGCAGTACTTC,CSVEEGGQGKYEQYF
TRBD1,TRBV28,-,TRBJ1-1,TGTGCCAGCAGTTTCACAGGGGACACTGAAGCTTTCTTT,CASSFTGDTEAFF
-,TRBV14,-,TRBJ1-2,TGTGCCAGCAGCCAAGATCGTGGGACATACTATGGCTACACCTTC,CASSQDRGTYYGYTF
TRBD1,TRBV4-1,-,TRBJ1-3,TGCGCCAGCAGCCCCGGACAGGGCTCTGGAAACACCATATATTTT,CASSPGQGSGNTIYF
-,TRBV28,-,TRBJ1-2,TGTGCCAGCAGTTTTCAAGGAACCAACTATGGCTACACCTTC,CASSFQGTNYGYTF
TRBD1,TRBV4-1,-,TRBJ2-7,TGCGCCAGCAGCCAAGGGACAGGCTACGAGCAGTACTTC,CASSQGTGYEQYF
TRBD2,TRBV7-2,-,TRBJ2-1,TGTGCCAGCAGCTTACTGCGGCGGGAGGGCCTCAATGAGCAGTTCTTC,CASSLLRREGLNEQFF
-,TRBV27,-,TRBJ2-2,TGTGCCAGCAGTTTTCTTGTGAACACCGGGGAGCTGTTTTTT,CASSFLVNTGELFF